These T cell receptor beta chains were read from a single sample in a study of shared clonotypes between healthy human individuals. Assay used: immunoSEQ multiplex PCR; TCRdb lists only in-frame clones, some missing. Of 2 million to 3 million clones detected, approximately 93% appear once; the ten largest clones hold about 0.34%. Source material: naive CD4+ T cells from PBMCs. These receptors were obtained from a man aged 18 to 30 in good health. Some clones in this sample may be carry-over from other donors' samples. CDR3s leave out the opening cysteine and the closing phenylalanine or tryptophan. Each record gives: CDR3 length, V gene, D gene, CDR3 protein. The D gene is left open where the match is weak.

>11|TRBV2|-
ASSEWRPNEQF
>14|TRBV6-6|TRBD1
ASSPFLAGGGQPQH
>12|TRBV19|-
ASLRGTATGELF
>15|TRBV11-2|TRBD2
ASSSRGAGGPADTQY
>15|TRBV6-1|TRBD1
ASSAMGQGGSNQPQH
>14|TRBV7-3|-
ASSPRPVGTTGELF
>12|TRBV6-1|-
ASRAGTAPQPQH
>15|TRBV9|TRBD2
ASSPAASGASTDTQY
>10|TRBV11-2|-
ASSPGPEPQY
>13|TRBV5-1|-
ASRSTPGGNQPQH
>12|TRBV9|-
ASSPSGANYGYT
>12|TRBV7-3|TRBD2
ASSSGGSTDTQY
>13|TRBV4-1|-
ASSRPGTPNNEQY
>15|TRBV6-1|TRBD1
ASSEFDRAWTKNIQY
>12|TRBV19|TRBD1
ASSMGTGEDGYT
>15|TRBV7-2|TRBD2
ASSLRGTSGSDYEQY
>14|TRBV5-4|-
ASSLSNGRYYNEQF
>14|TRBV4-1|-
ASSQGLGSRNTEAF
>13|TRBV9|TRBD2
ASSKAQRGHNEQF
>13|TRBV29-1|TRBD2
SVVSLAVLFNEQF
>12|TRBV9|-
ASSSTSGGYEQY
>13|TRBV6-1|TRBD2
ASRTGLAGGYEQY
>12|TRBV18|-
ASSPQGLDTEAF
>11|TRBV30|TRBD2
AWQRDLVDEQF
>13|TRBV6-1|TRBD1
ASSPRDRGDSPLH
>11|TRBV28|TRBD1
ASGGGGYEKLF
>12|TRBV9|TRBD1
ASSLGQGGVTQY
>12|TRBV28|TRBD1
ASSLARDSYGYT
>13|TRBV5-4|-
ASSQAGAHTDTQY
>12|TRBV11-3|-
ASSTSGRYNEQF
>11|TRBV27|TRBD1
ASRQNRGHGYT
>13|TRBV9|-
ASSVLPGSDTEAF
>11|TRBV28|-
ASRISGLNEQY
>9|TRBV20-1|-
SARAYNEQF
>13|TRBV5-5|-
ASSFSGRGNTEAF
>14|TRBV19|TRBD2
ASSIGGSPSYNEQF
>13|TRBV9|-
ASSVGAANTGELF
>11|TRBV27|-
ASASSAYYEQY
>11|TRBV30|TRBD1
AWSGQGGTEAF
>12|TRBV5-7|-
ASSLLLRAYEQY
>12|TRBV28|-
ASSSPGRGTEAF
>11|TRBV6-5|-
ASSYRQGNTIY
>13|TRBV7-9|TRBD2
ASRPSGSSYNEQF
>13|TRBV19|TRBD1
ASSIRDRGQETQY
>13|TRBV18|-
ASSPDRSGNQPQH
>15|TRBV18|-
ASSSPGHTDMNTEAF
>12|TRBV9|-
ASRQSLSGNTIY
>13|TRBV6-5|TRBD1
ASSRGTGQGNGYT
>12|TRBV7-2|-
ASSYRVTNEKLF
>11|TRBV29-1|TRBD1
SVVGQGSYEQY
>16|TRBV18|TRBD1
ASSPLPPVTGAVETQY
>15|TRBV15|-
ATTKTRGGVGYQPQH
>13|TRBV19|TRBD1
AAGQGRNFNYGYT
>11|TRBV7-3|-
ASSASGQETQY